This T cell receptor beta chain comes out of a study of blood T cell repertoires in COVID-19. Germline assignment: CDR1 MGHRA and CDR2 YSYEKL. Trimming stripped 6 bases from V and 4 bases from J, with 18 bases between. The CDR3 runs to 15 residues. There are a few counts of this clone. In the study's own analysis: Reference gene primer amplification yielded estimated nucleated cell counts. Some clones are missing from TCRdb's copy, which holds only in-frame ones; the method was immunoSEQ multiplex PCR. V, J and clone size derive from that table, while D and trimming were established from the DNA sequence. The sample yields roughly 250,000 clones, 80% to 95% seen once.

The chain has TRBV4-1 and TRBJ1-2; no definite D call. The receptor was isolated from a woman between 18 and 29 years old who had recovered from COVID-19. Sequenced sample: PBMCs or T cells enriched from blood (not recorded which). DNA for the CDR3: TGCGCCAGCAGAAGCCAAGATGGATCAGGCTATGGCTACACCTTC. Translated: CASRSQDGSGYGYTF.